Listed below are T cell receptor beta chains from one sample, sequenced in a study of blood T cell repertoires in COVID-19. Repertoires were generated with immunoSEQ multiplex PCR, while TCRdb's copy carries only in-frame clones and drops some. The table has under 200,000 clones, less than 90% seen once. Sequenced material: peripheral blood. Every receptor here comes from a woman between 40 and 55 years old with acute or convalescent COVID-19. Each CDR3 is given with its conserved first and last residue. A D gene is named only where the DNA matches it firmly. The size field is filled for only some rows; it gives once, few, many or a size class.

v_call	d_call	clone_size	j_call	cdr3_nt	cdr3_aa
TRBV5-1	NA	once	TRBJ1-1	TGCGCCAGCAGCTTGGCTGGGGCGACTGAAGCTTTCTTT	CASSLAGATEAFF
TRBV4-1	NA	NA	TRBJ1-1	TGCGCCAGCAGCGAATCAGGGCATCCTGAAGCTTTCTTT	CASSESGHPEAFF
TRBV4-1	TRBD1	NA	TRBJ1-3	TGCGCCAGCAGCCAAATAGACAGGGACTCTGGAAACACCATATATTTT	CASSQIDRDSGNTIYF
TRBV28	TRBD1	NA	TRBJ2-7	TGTGCCAGCAGTTTAAGGGGACAGGGGGTCTACGAGCAGTACTTC	CASSLRGQGVYEQYF
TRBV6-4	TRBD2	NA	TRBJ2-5	TGTGCCAGCAGTGCATCTAGCGGGGCCCAAGAGACCCAGTACTTC	CASSASSGAQETQYF
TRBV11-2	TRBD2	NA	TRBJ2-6	TGTGCCAGCAGCTCTCTAGCGGGAGGGCCTTCTGGGGCCAACGTCCTGACTTTC	CASSSLAGGPSGANVLTF
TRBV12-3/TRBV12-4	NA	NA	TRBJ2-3	TGTGCCAGCAGTCCCTTTTTTCCAGATACGCAGTATTTT	CASSPFFPDTQYF
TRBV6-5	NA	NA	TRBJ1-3	TGTGCCAGCGCCGACGGGGGGGGTAGAAACACCATATATTTT	CASADGGGRNTIYF
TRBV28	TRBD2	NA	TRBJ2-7	TGTGCCAGCAGTTTCCGAGGCGGGAGCTCCTACGAGCAGTACTTC	CASSFRGGSSYEQYF
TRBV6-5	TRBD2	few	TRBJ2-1	TGTGCCAGCAGCTTTACTAGCGGGGTCAATGAGCAGTTCTTC	CASSFTSGVNEQFF
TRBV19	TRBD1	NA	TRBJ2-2	TGTGCCAGTGAGAGACAGGGGAACACCGGGGAGCTGTTTTTT	CASERQGNTGELFF
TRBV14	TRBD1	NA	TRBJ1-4	TGTGCCAGCAGCCAATTTGCCAGGGGGCGTGAAAAACTGTTTTTT	CASSQFARGREKLFF
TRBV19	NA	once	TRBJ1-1	TGTGCCAGTAGTCCCCTCGTTCTCAGGGAAGGACACACTGAAGCTTTCTTT	CASSPLVLREGHTEAFF
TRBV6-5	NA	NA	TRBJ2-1	TGTGCCAGTCGGAGTGTCGCCCCAACCTACAATGAGCAGTTCTTC	CASRSVAPTYNEQFF
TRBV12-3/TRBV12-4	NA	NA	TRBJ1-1	TGTGCCAGCAGTGGGAGCTGGAACACTGAAGCTTTCTTT	CASSGSWNTEAFF
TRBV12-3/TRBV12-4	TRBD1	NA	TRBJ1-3	TGTGCCAGCAGTGCCATGACAGGGGTCACCATATATTTT	CASSAMTGVTIYF
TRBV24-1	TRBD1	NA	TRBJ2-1	TGTGCCACCAGTGATCCCGCCCCGACAGGGGGCGAATACAATGAGCAGTTCTTC	CATSDPAPTGGEYNEQFF
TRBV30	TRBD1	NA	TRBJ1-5	TGTGCCTGGAGTGCAAGGGGGCGACAGCCCCAGCATTTT	CAWSARGRQPQHF
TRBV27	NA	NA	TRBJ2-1	TGTGCCAGCAGTTTACGTTTGGCTTTGGATGAGCAGTTCTTC	CASSLRLALDEQFF
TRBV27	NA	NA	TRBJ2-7	TGTGCCAGCAGTTCGAGACTTGGTAACTACGAGCAGTACTTC	CASSSRLGNYEQYF